This TCR beta chain was obtained from a study of beta chain features in type 1 diabetes. General study results and limits: Moderate yet significant TCRB CDR3 shortening was seen in Type 1 diabetes patients in all four CD4+ subsets. Whether HLA type influences TCRB rearrangement remained unresolved here. Amplification by PCR could prefer shorter templates, with the same effect in patients and controls.

The sample holds a few counts of this clone. Its antigen is unknown. The CDR3 is 14 residues long. V dropped 3 bases and J dropped 1; count of bases not matched to a gene: 4. Germline CDR1 SQVTM, CDR2 ANQGSEA. Investigators reverse transcribed all isolated RNA, so they sequenced expressed TCRB transcripts. Libraries were prepared by immunoSEQ multiplex PCR; TCRdb keeps only in-frame clonotypes and omits some of them. This table has about 120,000 clones, around 17% appearing once. Staining for CD45RO/CCR7/CD25/CD127/CD95/CD27 allowed sorting of CD4+ naive, central memory, regulatory and stem cell-like memory cells. Without exception, sorted populations had purity beyond 95%.

The chain links TRBV29-1 to TRBJ2-3, with 7 bases lining up with TRBD2. The specimen sequenced was central memory CD4+ T cells from blood. This receptor was identified in a man in his thirties or forties with type 1 diabetes. The CDR3 is CSVDPAGGTDTQYF. Here the CDR3 DNA reads TGCAGCGTTGATCCGGCGGGGGGCACAGATACGCAGTATTTT.